In this sample, the clone carrying this T cell receptor (beta chain) turned up a few times. This sample was included in a study of human T cells and chemical hapten exposure. Study context: Donors were sensitized with 2% DPC on the upper inner arm.

TCRdb re-derived calls from the RACE reads in MiXCR, one entry per CDR3 protein. Of about 84,000 distinct CDR3 sequences in the sample, around 9.3% were seen once. With 4 bases clipped from V and 1 base from J, the junction kept 5 bases outside the gene matches. Germline CDR1 reads LGHDT; CDR2 reads YNNKEL (reference sequence). The CDR3 has 16 amino acids. Stated time point: patch test 2, 6 weeks after DPC sensitization. This sample's treatment: therapeutic diphenylcyclopropenone sensitization with weekly scalp DPC. Sample: whole blood, taken in connection with sensitization to the hapten diphenylcyclopropenone (DPC). The rearrangement links TRBV3-1 to TRBJ1-4; 8 bases line up with TRBD1. This sequence was found in a woman aged 45-59 years with alopecia areata. Some clones in this sample may be carry-over from other donors' samples. CDR3 DNA: TGTGCCAGCAGCCCTGACAGGGGCGGAACTAATGAAAAACTGTTTTTT. Translated, it gives CASSPDRGGTNEKLFF.